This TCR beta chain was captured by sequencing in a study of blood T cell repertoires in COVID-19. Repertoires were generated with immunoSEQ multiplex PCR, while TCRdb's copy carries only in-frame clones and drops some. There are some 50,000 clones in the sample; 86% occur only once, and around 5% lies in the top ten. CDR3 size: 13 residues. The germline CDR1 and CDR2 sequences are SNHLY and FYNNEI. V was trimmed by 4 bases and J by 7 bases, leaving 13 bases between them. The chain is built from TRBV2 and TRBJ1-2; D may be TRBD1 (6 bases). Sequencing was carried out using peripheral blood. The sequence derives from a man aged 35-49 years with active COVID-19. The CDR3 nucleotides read TGTGCCAGCAGTGTGTCAGGGGAGGGTGGCTACACCTTC. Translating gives CASSVSGEGGYTF.